Below are 23 T cell receptor beta chains sequenced from a single sample in a study of technical replicates of blood from a handful of donors. Profiling relied on immunoSEQ multiplex PCR, and the TCRdb table lists in-frame clones only, not all of them. The table lists around 72,000 clones, about 89% of them singletons, with approximately 4.8% in the top ten. The sequenced sample was PBMCs. The receptors derive from a human donor in good health. Some clones in this sample may be carry-over from other donors' samples.

In its sample, this clone was seen once. This rearrangement joins TRBV2 to TRBJ2-5; 10 nucleotides match TRBD2. J was trimmed by 2 bases and V by 6 bases; bases with no gene match: 3. The V gene's germline CDR1 is SNHLY and CDR2 FYNNEI. This CDR3 region has 14 residues. The CDR3 reads CASRAGLAQETQYF. In nucleotides, the CDR3 is TGTGCCAGCAGAGCGGGACTAGCGCAAGAGACCCAGTACTTC.

For the CDR3, the DNA is TGTGCCAGCAGCCCCCAGCAGCAGGGTAGGGCAGATACGCAGTATTTT. It specifies CASSPQQQGRADTQYF. The V gene is TRBV5-4, the J gene TRBJ2-3; TRBD1 might be the D (5 bases). This CDR3 is 16 amino acids long. Trimming cost V 4 bases and J 4 bases, with 19 bases left between them. CDR1 is SGHNT and CDR2 is YYREEE in the germline V gene (reference sequence).

This chain links TRBV30 with TRBJ2-2; 9 nucleotides agree with TRBD1. Unmatched junction bases numbered 5, after V lost 3 bases and J lost 6 bases. The CDR3 has 14 amino acids. CDR1 is GTSNPN and CDR2 is SVGIG in the germline V gene (reference sequence). DNA for the CDR3: TGTGCCTGGAGACAGGGGGCGCGGGCCGGGGAGCTGTTTTTT. Amino acids: CAWRQGARAGELFF.

The rearrangement joins TRBV6-6 to TRBJ1-2; tentative D call: TRBD1 (5 bases). The CDR3 length is 13 residues. V lost 2 bases, J lost 8 bases, and 12 bases lay in between. Germline V CDR1 and CDR2: MNHNY, SVGAGI (reference sequence). Written as DNA, the CDR3 is TGTGCCAGCAGTTACGACCAGGGTGGAGGCTACACCTTC. Its protein is CASSYDQGGGYTF.

This sequence joins TRBV5-4 and TRBJ1-5, with D possibly TRBD1 on 5 matching bases. V lost 2 bases to trimming and J lost 1 base, with 7 bases between them. Germline V gives CDR1 SGHNT, CDR2 YYREEE (reference sequence). The CDR3 extends over 14 amino acids. The CDR3 spells CASSFGGSNQPQHF. CDR3 DNA: TGTGCCAGCAGCTTCGGGGGGAGCAATCAGCCCCAGCATTTT.

This clone was seen a handful of times. The chain is built from TRBV9 and TRBJ2-5; D is uncertain. The CDR3 length is 16 residues. From germline, CDR1 is SGDLS and CDR2 YYNGEE. V was cut by 0 bases and J by 2 bases, with 14 bases left in between. The CDR3 region has the DNA TGTGCCAGCAGCGTAGCTACCAGCAAACAGCAAGAGACCCAGTACTTC. This gives the protein CASSVATSKQQETQYF. Filled out from reference TRBV9 and TRBJ2-5, the complete variable domain reads DSGVTQTPKHLITATGQRVTLRCSPRSGDLSVYWYQQSLDQGLQFLIQYYNGEERAKGNILERFSAQQFPDLHSELNLSSLELGDSALYFCASSVATSKQQETQYFGPGTRLLVL.

The chain joins TRBV11-3 to TRBJ2-3, with D possibly TRBD2 on 5 matching bases. CDR3 length equals 13 residues. V gave up 4 bases and J gave up 6 bases, with 11 bases separating them. CDR1 and CDR2 (germline): SGHNT, YENEEA. CDR3 in DNA: TGTGCCAGCAGCTCCGGAGGACCCGATACGCAGTATTTT. Translation gives CASSSGGPDTQYF.

V usage is TRBV15 and J usage is TRBJ2-5, with a tentative D call TRBD1 (6 bases). The CDR3 sequence is 14 residues long. Germline values: CDR1 LNHNV, CDR2 YYDKDF (reference sequence). V was shortened by 1 base and J by 2 bases, with 8 bases between the two germline ends. This CDR3 reads CATSRGTAQETQYF. The CDR3 DNA is TGTGCCACCAGCAGAGGGACAGCGCAAGAGACCCAGTACTTC. Supplemented by reference TRBV15 and TRBJ2-5, the full variable domain reads DAMVIQNPRYQVTQFGKPVTLSCSQTLNHNVMYWYQQKSSQAPKLLFHYYDKDFNNEADTPDNFQSRRPNTSFCFLDIRSPGLGDTAMYLCATSRGTAQETQYFGPGTRLLVL.

This clone was detected once. The V call is TRBV4-3, the J call TRBJ2-1; perhaps TRBD2 as D (5 bases). With 0 bases removed from V and 1 base from J, the gap between germline ends came to 19 bases. This CDR3 has 19 residues. Looked up from germline, CDR1 is LGHNA and CDR2 is YSLEER. The CDR3 spells CASSQDYPAASSSYNEQFF. The CDR3 bases are TGCGCCAGCAGCCAAGATTATCCTGCGGCTAGCAGTTCCTACAATGAGCAGTTCTTC.

This clone has just one count. CDR3 DNA sequence: TGTGCCAGCACCACAGGGGGGGTTAATGAAAAACTGTTTTTT. It yields the protein CASTTGGVNEKLFF. The genes are TRBV25-1 and TRBJ1-4; 8 positions agree with TRBD1. Germline values: CDR1 MGHDK, CDR2 SYGVNS. Trimming removed 7 bases from V and 4 bases from J; junction bases left unmatched: 5. CDR3 length: 14 amino acids.

V usage is TRBV5-1 and J usage is TRBJ2-7, with TRBD1 matching over 9 bases. The CDR3 is made up of 15 amino acids. CDR1 is SGHRS and CDR2 is YFSETQ in the germline V gene. V lost 3 bases to trimming and J lost 1 base; unmatched junction nucleotides: 5. This CDR3 reads CASSSPGTGSYEQYF. The CDR3 nucleotides are TGCGCCAGCAGCTCGCCCGGGACAGGGTCCTACGAGCAGTACTTC. The variable domain in full, completed from reference TRBV5-1 and TRBJ2-7, reads KAGVTQTPRYLIKTRGQQVTLSCSPISGHRSVSWYQQTPGQGLQFLFEYFSETQRNKGNFPGRFSGRQFSNSRSEMNVSTLELGDSALYLCASSSPGTGSYEQYFGPGTRLTVT.

CDR3 nucleotide sequence: TGTGCCAGCAGCTTAGAGACTAGCGGACCTCTTGGGGCCAACGTCCTGACTTTC. Translation: CASSLETSGPLGANVLTF. V is TRBV7-6 and J is TRBJ2-6, with 9 positions matching TRBD2. The CDR3 runs 18 residues. Unmatched junction bases numbered 7, after V lost 1 base and J lost 3 bases. Germline V gene lookup returns CDR1 SGHVS and CDR2 FNYEAQ.

This clone has more than one count but fewer than ten. The gene calls are TRBV10-3 and TRBJ1-6, with D perhaps matching TRBD1 (5 bases). V gave up 6 bases and J gave up 8 bases, with 11 bases separating them. CDR1 is ENHRY and CDR2 is SYGVKD in the germline V gene. There are 13 residues in the CDR3. Written as DNA, the CDR3 is TGTGCCATCAGGACGGGAGGGGATTCACCCCTCCACTTT. Protein: CAIRTGGDSPLHF.

The chain is built from TRBV2 and TRBJ1-1, with 8 bases that match TRBD1. Losses at the gene ends were 4 bases for V and 4 bases for J; bases not matched to a gene: 8. Germline CDR1 and CDR2: SNHLY and FYNNEI. This CDR3 is 15 amino acids long. The CDR3 spells CASSAQDRAGTEAFF. CDR3 nucleotide sequence: TGTGCCAGCAGTGCACAGGACAGGGCGGGCACTGAAGCTTTCTTT.

A single count supports this clone. This sequence joins TRBV7-2 and TRBJ1-2; weak D call: TRBD1 (6 bases). The CDR3 extends over 15 amino acids. Germline V gene data show CDR1 as SGHTA and CDR2 as FQGNSA. Trimming shortened V by 3 bases and J by 4 bases, and 15 bases separated the two germline ends. The chain's CDR3 is CASSFSRGAPYGYTF. In DNA form, the CDR3 reads TGTGCCAGCAGCTTTTCCCGGGGGGCTCCCTATGGCTACACCTTC.

The chain recombines TRBV19 with TRBJ1-2, with D tentatively TRBD1 (5 bases). Germline loops: CDR1 LNHDA, CDR2 SQIVND (reference sequence). CDR3 length equals 13 residues. Trimming pared 4 bases from V and 1 base from J, leaving 7 bases between. Here the CDR3 reads CASSKGLNYGYTF. The CDR3 bases are TGTGCCAGTAGTAAGGGGCTTAACTATGGCTACACCTTC. Looking up the rest from reference TRBV19 and TRBJ1-2 gives the full variable domain: DGGITQSPKYLFRKEGQNVTLSCEQNLNHDAMYWYRQDPGQGLRLIYYSQIVNDFQKGDIAEGYSVSREKKESFPLTVTSAQKNPTAFYLCASSKGLNYGYTFGSGTRLTVV.

V usage is TRBV5-1 and J usage is TRBJ1-4; D might be TRBD1 (5 bases). The V end lost 4 bases, the J end lost 2 bases, and 15 bases lay between the germline ends. Germline V lookup: CDR1 SGHRS, CDR2 YFSETQ. CDR3 size: 16 residues. The CDR3 reads CASSTGGGGTNEKLFF. CDR3 nucleotide sequence: TGCGCCAGCAGCACCGGGGGGGGAGGGACTAATGAAAAACTGTTTTTT.

The chain joins TRBV13 to TRBJ2-5; 7 nucleotides agree with TRBD1. V gave up 4 bases and J gave up 2 bases; unmatched junction bases: 7. Germline lookup yields CDR1 PRHDT and CDR2 FYEKMQ (reference sequence). The CDR3 extends over 15 amino acids. The CDR3 region has the DNA TGTGCCAGCAGCTCGGACAGGATCGGGCAAGAGACCCAGTACTTC. Its translation: CASSSDRIGQETQYF.

The V gene is TRBV5-1, the J gene TRBJ2-3; 8 bases align to TRBD2. CDR3 length equals 15 residues. Germline CDR1 is SGHRS and CDR2 is YFSETQ. Unmatched junction bases numbered 8, after V lost 2 bases and J lost 6 bases. The CDR3 DNA sequence: TGCGCCAGCAGCTTTAGCGGGGACCTAGTGGATACGCAGTATTTT. Translated: CASSFSGDLVDTQYF.

This clone was detected once. V usage is TRBV5-3 and J usage is TRBJ2-1; the match to TRBD2 covers 11 bases. TRBV5-3 is an open reading frame, and its role is uncertain. The trim removed 3 bases at V and 8 bases at J, leaving 19 bases unmatched. There are 19 residues in the CDR3. CDR3 bases: TGTGCCAGAAGCTCGGAGGTTAGTTTAGCGGGAGGGTCTTGGCATGAGCAGTTCTTC. It yields the protein CARSSEVSLAGGSWHEQFF.

The table lists this clone with a count of one. This chain uses TRBV7-3 with TRBJ2-2; the match to TRBD2 covers 11 bases. The CDR3 is made up of 16 amino acids. Germline CDR1 reads SGHTA; CDR2 reads FQGTGA. J lost 2 bases, V lost 5 bases, and 4 bases had no gene match. The CDR3, as DNA: TGTGCCAGCAGCATCACTAGCGGGGGAAACACCGGGGAGCTGTTTTTT. Its translation is CASSITSGGNTGELFF.

In this sample, this clone turned up a few times. This chain connects TRBV9 to TRBJ2-7; D may be TRBD2 (6 bases). CDR3 size: 14 residues. Per the germline V gene, CDR1 is SGDLS and CDR2 is YYNGEE. Trimming left V 0 bases short and J 2 bases short, with 9 bases between. The CDR3 bases are TGTGCCAGCAGCGTAGTCCCGGGGGCCTACGAGCAGTACTTC. Protein product: CASSVVPGAYEQYF.

CDR3 sequence (DNA): TGCGCCAGCAGCTTGGACAGTTATAATTCACCCCTCCACTTT. Translated, it gives CASSLDSYNSPLHF. This chain connects TRBV5-1 to TRBJ1-6; D gene ambiguous. V lost 0 bases and J lost 4, with 5 bases in between. The length of the CDR3 is 14 residues. CDR1 is SGHRS and CDR2 is YFSETQ in the germline V gene.